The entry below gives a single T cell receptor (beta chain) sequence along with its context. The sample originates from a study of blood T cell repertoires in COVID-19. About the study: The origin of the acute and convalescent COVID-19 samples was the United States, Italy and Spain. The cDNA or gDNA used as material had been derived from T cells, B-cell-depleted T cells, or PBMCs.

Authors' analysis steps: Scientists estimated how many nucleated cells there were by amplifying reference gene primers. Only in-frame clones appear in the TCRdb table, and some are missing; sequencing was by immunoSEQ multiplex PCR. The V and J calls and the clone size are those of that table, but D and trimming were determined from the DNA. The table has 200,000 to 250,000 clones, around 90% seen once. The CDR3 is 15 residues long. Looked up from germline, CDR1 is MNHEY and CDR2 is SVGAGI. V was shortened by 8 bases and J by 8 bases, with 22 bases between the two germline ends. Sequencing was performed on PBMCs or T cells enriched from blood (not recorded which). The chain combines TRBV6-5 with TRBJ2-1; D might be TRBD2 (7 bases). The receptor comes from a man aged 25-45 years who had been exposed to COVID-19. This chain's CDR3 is CASSRRGGLSDEQFF. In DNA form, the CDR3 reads TGTGCCAGCTCCCGAAGGGGGGGCCTTTCCGATGAGCAGTTCTTC.